This T cell receptor (beta chain) was captured in a study of cytomegalovirus exposure and HLA in healthy donors listed by TCRdb under 2017. In terms of the full investigation: An earlier analysis of roughly 500 of the donors reported about 260 Gb of sequence data and 117 million unique TCR beta sequences obtained from 150 million to 200 million T cells. An early release that covered 640 HLA-typed donors contained 250 to 350 gigabases of sequencing data and about 93 million unique TCR sequences. Among the roughly 400 genotyped donors, approximately 77% belonged to the genetic ancestry cluster associated with self-reported Caucasian donors. The study aimed to test whether cataloging public T cell receptors could reveal signatures of past pathogen exposure. Using immunosequencing, the study profiled T cell repertoires from 640 or so subjects and related those repertoires to cytomegalovirus serostatus. In addition to the first cohort of several hundred subjects, a separate validation cohort of 120 different subjects was used. High-throughput TCR immunosequencing, statistical association of individual TCRs with disease status, and machine learning were combined to predict cytomegalovirus infection status. A later analysis re-analyzed previously published TCR beta repertoires from roughly 630 donors and added high-resolution HLA genotyping to study TCR occurrence patterns. The later analysis used no new phenotypic data to find candidate immune exposures, relying instead on TCR beta sequences and their occurrence across donors. An earlier analysis of roughly 600 of the donors used high-throughput TCR beta sequencing to judge whether each TCR beta V gene segment behaved as functional or pseudogenic. Donor age, sex, ethnicity and CMV serostatus were compiled alongside the repertoire data. In a later genetic analysis, genome-wide SNP genotypes for about 65% of the roughly 700 donors were used, and that subset was treated as a discovery cohort. Every discovery cohort repertoire had been produced on one sequencing platform. Both class I and class II loci were covered by HLA typing, at four-digit resolution. The number of typed donors differed by locus: roughly 620-640 for A, B, C, DRB1 and DQB1; approximately 520 for DQA1; roughly 600 for DPA1; and roughly 450 for DPB1. Roughly five DR-DQ haplotypes were treated as single units for association and clustering because of strong linkage in the cohort. Across about 370 genotyped donors of the cohort, an average of approximately 220,000 unique TCR beta nucleotide sequences per donor were sequenced, and roughly 18% of those sequences were non-productive.

Preparation of the library involved the immunoSEQ multiplex PCR assay. The multiplex PCR relied on a mix of 60 forward primers for TCR Vbeta segments and 13 reverse primers for TCR Jbeta segments. Amplification of the CDR3 region of rearranged TCR beta genes was performed with a multiplex PCR assay on genomic DNA. Amplified TCR beta libraries were sequenced as 87-base-pair reads on the Illumina HiSeq System. The published analysis was carried out like this. A later analysis tallied 75 million to 95 million unique TCR beta chains across the 700 or so repertoires, and approximately 12 million of those chains were shared by two or more donors. To remove PCR and sequencing errors, raw reads were error-corrected and collapsed into unique sequences using a nearest-neighbor algorithm that merged closely related sequences. To assign V, D and J gene segments, CDR3 sequences were aligned to IMGT reference sequences. For a sequence to be retained, a match of at least six nucleotides was required to both a V gene segment and a J gene segment. Rearrangements were classified as productive when the CDR3 lacked stop codons and remained in frame with V and J, and all other rearrangements were classified as non-productive. CDR3 was defined by IMGT convention, running from the second conserved V-encoded cysteine to the conserved J-encoded phenylalanine. Sequences without an unambiguous match to a single V gene segment were excluded from the earlier analysis of about 600 of the donors. In an earlier analysis of 587 of the donors, a V segment was called functional when productive rearrangements were above 56.7%, and segregating when the standard deviation between donors exceeded 5%. To diagnose cytomegalovirus status from the catalog of TCR beta chain sequences, a statistical classification framework was built. A later analysis assigned V and J genes by comparing TCR nucleotide sequences with IMGT/GENE-DB human TR gene sequences. Using the TCRdist pipeline, a later analysis assigned CDR3 sequences along with most-parsimonious VDJ recombination scenarios. A later analysis defined each TCR beta chain by its CDR3 amino acid sequence plus V-gene family, and excluded reads lacking a unique V-gene family. A later analysis removed over 500 highly shared, low-generation-probability nucleotide sequences to deal with suspected cross-contamination and a sequencing artifact. For each public chain, a later analysis derived a clonal expansion index from normalized ranks of inferred template counts within each repertoire. In a later analysis, generation probabilities were computed using a VDJ recombination model fitted to out-of-frame rearrangements, and the results were checked against IGoR. A later analysis scored TCR-TCR, TCR-HLA and TCR-CMV co-occurrence with hypergeometric tests, applying a repertoire-size bias correction to TCR pairs. False discovery rates were estimated in a later analysis by permuting HLA or CMV assignments 20 times. In a later analysis, co-occurring TCRs were grouped with DBSCAN, and TCRdist sequence similarity was added when clustering was performed within HLA-allele-positive subsets. Repertoires with fewer than 30,000 or more than 120,000 public chains were left out of co-occurrence clustering, as were a handful of repertoires with anomalous nucleotide sharing. TCRdb stores this immuneACCESS table with in-frame sequences only. Part of the clones is absent; in the studies checked, under half of the shortfall reflects unresolved V genes, and no reason is known for the rest. V, J and clone size are taken as reported in that table, and D and trimming were inferred from the DNA itself. This sample comprises about 180,000 clones, over 65% of them detected only once. The ten largest account for roughly 1.5% of the sample.

To note about this clone: Its antigen is unknown. It has no much larger one-base neighbor in the sample; base qualities were not kept.

CDR3 length: 14 amino acids, cysteine to phenylalanine. Only the CDR3 part of the read is kept: 42 bases, read in frame from the first base. The CDR1 and CDR2 encoded by the germline V gene are SQVTM and ANQGSEA. Trimming removed 4 bases from V and 5 bases from J; the gene matches leave 3 bases unexplained. General study outcomes and caveats: Because counts were too low, around 17 rarely observed V segments, including chromosome 9 orphons, were left out of the earlier analysis of approximately 580 of the donors. Because HLA typing was missing for some donors at each locus, association tests included only the typed subset. Only TCR beta chains were sequenced in this cohort, and the absence of alpha or paired-chain data limited detectable features. Broadly in line with IMGT annotations, most TCR beta V segments showed up in productive rearrangements about 87% or about 30% of the time in an earlier analysis of around 600 of the donors. Some IMGT-functional V segments, including TRBV6-2 and TRBV6-3, could not be told apart with the 87-base-pair reads, so those segments were excluded. When HLA alleles, especially DR and DQ, strongly co-occurred, TCR associations were difficult to assign to individual alleles. In vitro tests confirmed that a few of the cytomegalovirus-associated TCR beta chains recognize cytomegalovirus antigens. A further reported finding was that TCR beta sequences accurately predicted the HLA-A and HLA-B alleles for most subjects in the first cohort. For the cohort, immune exposure information was limited to CMV serostatus. In a later analysis, TCR association rates were found to vary across HLA loci, with the most associated TCRs seen for DRB1 alleles and the fewest for HLA-C alleles. An association between a missense DCLRE1C variant and V-gene and J-gene trimming of TCR beta chains was found in a later genetic analysis and replicated in an independent cohort. Roughly uniform sequencing depth across donors was assumed in presence/absence analyses, although this assumption may not hold. In a later genetic analysis, fewer N-insertions in productive TCRs were reported among donors in an Asian-associated ancestry cluster than the approximately 710-donor mean. The sequencing pipeline was judged likely to have produced a cluster of highly shared sequence variants as a technical artifact. In a later analysis, several top co-occurrence clusters were reported to appear linked to parvovirus B19, influenza, CMV and Epstein-Barr virus. The authors suggested that the approach could potentially be generalized to other disease states and immunological phenotypes. Correlated functional status among segregating V segments might be attributable to linkage disequilibrium, but an unknown experimental factor could not be ruled out. Across donors, most TCR sequences were observed very rarely, whereas some public TCRs were present in many individuals. In both the original and validation cohorts, the classifier was reported to diagnose cytomegalovirus status with high specificity and sensitivity. In the study, around 160 TCR beta chains were listed as associated with cytomegalovirus. A later analysis associated 15,000 to 20,000 TCR beta sequences with specific HLA alleles at a false discovery rate of 0.05. In a later analysis, HLA-associated TCR beta chains showed more clonal expansion and lower generation probabilities than non-associated chains that were equally common. According to a later analysis, most CMV-associated TCR beta chains appeared to be HLA-restricted, and the HLA associations seemed to be driven largely by CMV exposure.

The cohort comprised 670 or so healthy bone marrow donors. At the time of sampling, all cohort members were nominally healthy, though unrecorded immune exposures were likely present. The donor was CMV seronegative and was included in the group of a few hundred seronegative cohort members. A peripheral blood sample was provided by each donor, and peripheral blood mononuclear cells were used for TCR beta sequencing. The Qiagen DNeasy Blood Extraction Kit was used to extract genomic DNA from the blood cell samples. This sequence was found in a man aged 18 to 29 in good health and CMV-seronegative. The sample taken for sequencing was PBMCs. The chain uses TRBV29-1 and TRBJ2-2, and 11 junction bases match TRBD2. The nucleotide sequence is given as TGCAGCGTTGCTACTAGCGGGAGAACCGGGGAGCTGTTTTTT. It is translated as CSVATSGRTGELFF.